These T cell receptor beta chains were read from a single sample in a study of cytotoxic CD8 clonotypes in ibrutinib-treated CLL. Libraries were prepared by immunoSEQ multiplex PCR; TCRdb keeps only in-frame clonotypes and omits some of them. The sample has around 330,000 clones, about 64% seen once. The material was PBMCs, obtained after 36 months of ibrutinib treatment. The source is a human donor with chronic lymphocytic leukemia. Both conserved end residues are part of each CDR3. A D gene is named only where the DNA matches it firmly. Clone size is shown for a subset of rows, as once, few, many or a class of expanded clone.

TRBJ1-1	-	few	TRBV27	TGTGCCAGCAGTACCAACACACCGGCTGAAGCTTTCTTT	CASSTNTPAEAFF
TRBJ1-6	-	few	TRBV2	TGTGCCAGCATGGACCACAGCATCTCCTATAATTCACCCCTCCACTTT	CASMDHSISYNSPLHF
TRBJ1-4	-	-	TRBV5-1	TGCGCCAGCAGAGCTTATGGGGGAGATAGTGAAAAACTGTTTTTT	CASRAYGGDSEKLFF
TRBJ2-7	TRBD1	once	TRBV5-4	TGTGCCAGCAGCTTGGCCGCCGGACAGGGGAGATCCTACGAGCAGTACTTC	CASSLAAGQGRSYEQYF
TRBJ2-1	-	-	TRBV7-3	TGTGCCAGCAGCTTAACGTTCGGGGTACATGAGCAGTTCTTC	CASSLTFGVHEQFF
TRBJ2-5	-	-	TRBV29-1	TGCAGCGTTATGATTCGAGGGGGAGGGGTCAAAGAGACCCAGTACTTC	CSVMIRGGGVKETQYF
TRBJ1-2	-	-	TRBV25-1	TGTGCCAGCAGTGAATTTGTTGGGGCTCGCTACACCTTC	CASSEFVGARYTF
TRBJ1-1	TRBD1	-	TRBV5-4	TGTGCCAGCAGCTTGCCGCAGGGGGTGAACACTGAAGCTTTCTTT	CASSLPQGVNTEAFF
TRBJ2-3	TRBD2	few	TRBV5-1	TGCGCCAGCAGCTTGGGGTCTAGCGGGAGGACAGATACGCAGTATTTT	CASSLGSSGRTDTQYF
TRBJ2-5	TRBD1	once	TRBV5-6	TGTGCCAGCAGCCCACTGGGACAGGGAGGTTTAGAGACCCAGTACTTC	CASSPLGQGGLETQYF
TRBJ1-2	-	-	TRBV11-2	TGTGCCAGCAGCTTAGATCGGGCAGGGGATGGCTACACCTTC	CASSLDRAGDGYTF
TRBJ2-7	-	-	TRBV29-1	TGCAGCGTTGAGGGGGGGCCGTACGAGCAGTACTTC	CSVEGGPYEQYF
TRBJ2-1	-	-	TRBV28	TGTGCCAGCAGTCGCGGTTGGTTAGAGCAGTTCTTC	CASSRGWLEQFF
TRBJ1-4	TRBD1	few	TRBV10-2	TGCGCCAGCAGGGCCACAGGGGATGAAAAACTGTTTTTT	CASRATGDEKLFF
TRBJ1-2	-	-	TRBV7-2	TGTGCCAGCAGCATGGACATATATGGCTACACCTTC	CASSMDIYGYTF
TRBJ2-7	-	few	TRBV5-5	TGTGCCAGCAGCTTGGCCGGAGGGGAGCCAGCCTACGAGCAGTACTTC	CASSLAGGEPAYEQYF
TRBJ2-2	TRBD1	-	TRBV13	TGTGCCAGCAGCTCATGGAGGACAGGGGGCGACACCGGGGAGCTGTTTTTT	CASSSWRTGGDTGELFF
TRBJ2-2	-	-	TRBV6-5	TGTGCCAGCAGTCGTGACAGGATGAACACCGGGGAGCTGTTTTTT	CASSRDRMNTGELFF
TRBJ2-6	-	few	TRBV5-1	TGCGCCAGCAGCTTGGTCGCCCGGGGCTCTGGGGCCAACGTCCTGACTTTC	CASSLVARGSGANVLTF
TRBJ2-5	-	-	TRBV7-6	TGTGCCAGCAGCCCCAGCCCCACTAGCCAAGAGACCCAGTACTTC	CASSPSPTSQETQYF
TRBJ2-7	-	-	TRBV21-1	TGTGCCAGCAGCAAAGCGCTCAGGGACAGGGTCCCCTACGAGCAGTACTTC	CASSKALRDRVPYEQYF
TRBJ2-1	-	-	TRBV27	TGTGCCAGCAGTTTAAGCCACGGGGGGCAAGAGCAGTTCTTC	CASSLSHGGQEQFF
TRBJ2-7	TRBD1	-	TRBV5-1	TGCGCCAGCAGGACAGGGGGCCACGAGCAGTACTTC	CASRTGGHEQYF